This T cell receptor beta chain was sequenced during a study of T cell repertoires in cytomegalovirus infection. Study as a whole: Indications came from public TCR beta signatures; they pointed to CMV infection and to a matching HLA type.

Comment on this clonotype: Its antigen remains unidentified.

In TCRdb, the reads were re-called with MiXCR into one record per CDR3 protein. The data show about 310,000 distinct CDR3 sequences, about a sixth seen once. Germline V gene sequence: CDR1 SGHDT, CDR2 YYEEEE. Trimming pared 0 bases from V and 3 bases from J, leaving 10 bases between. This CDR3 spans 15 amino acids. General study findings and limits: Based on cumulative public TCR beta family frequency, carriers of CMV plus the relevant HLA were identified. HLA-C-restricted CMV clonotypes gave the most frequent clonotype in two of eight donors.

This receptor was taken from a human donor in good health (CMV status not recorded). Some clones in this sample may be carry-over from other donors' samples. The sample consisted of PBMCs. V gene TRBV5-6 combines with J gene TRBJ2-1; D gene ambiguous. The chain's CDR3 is CASSLGPGDYNEQFF. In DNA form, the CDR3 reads TGTGCCAGCAGCTTGGGACCTGGAGACTACAATGAGCAGTTCTTC.